This T cell receptor (beta chain) was identified during a study of siplizumab effects on memory and regulatory T cells (dated by TCRdb to between 2018 and 2021). In the study overall: The effect of the anti-CD2 antibody siplizumab on alloreactive T-cell subsets was examined in allogeneic mixed lymphocyte reactions constructed from human PBMCs.

General findings and caveats noted by the study authors: Siplizumab significantly lowered the cumulative frequency of alloreactive sequences that could be traced to unstimulated CD4+ memory T cells. Sequences below about 10^-5 frequency were poorly captured, so only a minor fraction of alloreactive clones could be mapped to unstimulated subsets. For roughly 75-97% of proliferating CD4+ or CD8+ clones, no naive or memory phenotype could be assigned. Among mappable alloreactive CD4+ clones, an average Treg-derived fraction of about 70% was observed with siplizumab, compared with approximately 25% in control reactions. The suppressive function of proliferating Tregs from siplizumab cultures was not functionally confirmed. Compared with memory T cells, unstimulated naive T cells appeared more diverse, and naive cells seemed to make a substantial contribution to the alloresponse.

TCRbeta CDR3 sequencing was performed on sorted unstimulated T cells and on proliferating T cells recovered from mixed lymphocyte reactions. Fresh whole blood from roughly 10 HLA-typed healthy donors was used to isolate PBMCs. The library came from the immunoSEQ multiplex PCR assay. Approximately 100,000 TCR templates per sample were assayed on the deep sequencing platform. Genomic DNA extracted from sorted T cells was used for TCRbeta CDR3 sequencing. In the paper's pipeline: The R programming language was used for clonal analysis of TCRbeta CDR3 data. Alloreactive CD4+ and CD8+ clones were defined by comparing unstimulated samples with post-reaction CFSE-low samples. Alloreactive CD4+ clones were assigned to regulatory or non-regulatory origin by matching sequences to sorted unstimulated Treg and non-Treg repertoires. The immuneACCESS repertoire file appears here via TCRdb, limited to in-frame rearrangements. These files lack a portion of the clones; in checked studies, under half of the deficit traces to unresolved V genes, and the cause of the others is not known. For V, J and clone size, that table is used; D and trimming come from the DNA. In all, the sample holds over 60,000 clones, and about 90% of those were seen once. The ten largest clones capture roughly 30% of the sample.

Details on this clone: Which antigen it targets is not known. The sample holds no much larger clone one base away, and base qualities are not on file.

This TCR was sampled from a human donor in good health. Sequences were obtained from CD8+ T cells sorted from blood.

The DNA reads as follows: TGTGCCAGCAGTGAAGCGAGATTTAGCAATCAGCCCCAGCATTTT. It specifies CASSEARFSNQPQHF. Recombination connected TRBV2 to TRBJ1-5, with no reliable assignment of the D segment. From the cysteine through the phenylalanine, the CDR3 covers 15 amino acids. Here the CDR3 DNA is all that survives: 45 bases in frame from base 1. V is pared back by 0 bases and J by 0 bases, with 6 bases lying between the germline termini. CDR1 SNHLY and CDR2 FYNNEI were looked up in the germline V gene.